This TCR beta chain was observed in a study of T cells expressing NK-cell markers. As for the study in general: Sorted CD3+CD56+NKG2C+, CD3+CD56+NKG2C- and CD3+CD56-NKG2C+ T cells provided the TCR beta repertoires. The study, taken as a whole, reports: As a fraction of CD8+ T cells, dominant NKG2C+ clonotypes reached about 1.0-8% in over 5 donors. It was still unclear whether expanded NKG2C+ T cell clones were HCMV specific.

In generating TCR beta cDNA, 5'RACE template switching with UMIs was used. TCRdb reprocessed the 5' RACE reads and keeps a single row for each CDR3 protein, giving no DNA. Recorded here are about 550,000 distinct CDR3 sequences; the top ten clones represent approximately 3.6%. As concerns this clonotype: The antigen remains unidentified.

The germline V gene has CDR1 SEHNR and CDR2 FQNEAQ (reference sequence). This CDR3 is 15 amino acids long. The rearrangement uses TRBV7-9 and TRBJ2-3; the D call of TRBD1 rests on TCRdb alone, since no DNA is present to check it. This receptor was taken from a young man in good health. Sequencing was performed on blood T cells: a sorted CD56 or NKG2C T cell subset, CD4+ or CD8+ T cells, or bulk PBMC T cells (not recorded which). The chain's CDR3 is CASSYGALSTDTQYF.